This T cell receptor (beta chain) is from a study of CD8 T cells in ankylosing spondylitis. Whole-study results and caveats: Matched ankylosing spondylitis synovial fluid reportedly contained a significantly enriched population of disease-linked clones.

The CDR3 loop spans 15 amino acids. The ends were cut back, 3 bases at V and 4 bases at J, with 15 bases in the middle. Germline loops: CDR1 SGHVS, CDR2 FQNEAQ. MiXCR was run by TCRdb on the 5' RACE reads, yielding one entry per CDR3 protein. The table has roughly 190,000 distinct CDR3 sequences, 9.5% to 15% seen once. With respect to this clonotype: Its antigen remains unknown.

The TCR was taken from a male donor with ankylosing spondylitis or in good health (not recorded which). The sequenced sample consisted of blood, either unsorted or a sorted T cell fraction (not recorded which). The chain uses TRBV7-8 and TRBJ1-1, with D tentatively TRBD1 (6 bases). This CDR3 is CASSLPGGGSTEAFF. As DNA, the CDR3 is TGTGCCAGCAGCTTGCCGGGGGGCGGGAGCACTGAAGCTTTCTTT.